Listed below are T cell receptor beta chains from one sample, sequenced in a study of OX40 agonist ivuxolimab in advanced cancers. The method was immunoSEQ multiplex PCR; TCRdb's version includes in-frame clones alone and lacks a portion of them. There are about 69,000 clones in the sample; roughly 90% occur only once, and roughly a tenth lies in the top ten. Here the sequenced sample was CD4+ or CD8+ T cells sorted from blood, taken in a trial of the OX40 agonist ivuxolimab. Every receptor here comes from an adult with an advanced solid tumor such as melanoma, head and neck, liver or kidney cancer. Each CDR3 is given with its conserved first and last residue. A D gene is named only where the DNA matches it firmly. The size entry is marked missing in some rows and otherwise reads once, few, many or a size class.

D: NA
size: NA
V: TRBV21-1
J: TRBJ1-3
CDR3: CASSKALTGGNRGNTIYF
DNA: TGTGCCAGCAGCAAAGCGCTGACAGGGGGTAATCGTGGAAACACCATATATTTT

D: NA
size: NA
V: TRBV19
J: TRBJ2-2
CDR3: CASRSGINTGELFF
DNA: TGTGCCAGTAGGTCGGGGATTAACACCGGGGAGCTGTTTTTT

D: NA
size: NA
V: TRBV5-4
J: TRBJ2-7
CDR3: CASSADDRGGYEQYF
DNA: TGTGCCAGCAGCGCGGACGACCGAGGGGGTTACGAGCAGTACTTC

D: NA
size: NA
V: TRBV19
J: TRBJ2-5
CDR3: CASSIAGRGGLAQYF
DNA: TGTGCCAGTAGTATAGCTGGCAGGGGGGGGTTGGCCCAGTACTTC

D: TRBD2
size: NA
V: TRBV4-3
J: TRBJ2-7
CDR3: CASSPKSSGSAGEQYF
DNA: TGCGCCAGCAGCCCCAAATCAAGCGGGAGTGCGGGCGAGCAGTACTTC

D: NA
size: NA
V: TRBV4-1
J: TRBJ1-2
CDR3: CASSQGQSYGYTF
DNA: TGCGCCAGCAGCCAAGGACAGAGCTATGGCTACACCTTC

D: NA
size: once
V: TRBV7-2
J: TRBJ2-7
CDR3: CASSPVVLTEQYF
DNA: TGTGCCAGCAGCCCAGTGGTGTTAACCGAGCAGTACTTC

D: TRBD2
size: NA
V: TRBV18
J: TRBJ2-5
CDR3: CASSRTSGGETQYF
DNA: TGTGCCAGCTCTCGGACTAGCGGGGGAGAGACCCAGTACTTC

D: TRBD2
size: once
V: TRBV4-2
J: TRBJ2-3
CDR3: CASSQEGSTTSGSVSTDTQYF
DNA: TGTGCCAGCAGCCAAGAAGGCTCTACGACTAGCGGGTCCGTAAGTACAGATACGCAGTATTTT

D: TRBD1
size: once
V: TRBV7-9
J: TRBJ2-3
CDR3: CASSLGQSSTDTQYF
DNA: TGTGCCAGCAGCTTGGGACAGAGTAGCACAGATACGCAGTATTTT

D: TRBD1
size: NA
V: TRBV25-1
J: TRBJ1-2
CDR3: CASSGQGAIPGYTF
DNA: TGTGCCAGCAGTGGGCAGGGGGCTATTCCTGGCTACACCTTC

D: NA
size: NA
V: TRBV5-1
J: TRBJ2-2
CDR3: CASRLASGGARTGELFF
DNA: TGCGCCAGCAGACTGGCTTCAGGGGGGGCGCGAACCGGGGAGCTGTTTTTT

D: TRBD2
size: once
V: TRBV4-3
J: TRBJ2-4
CDR3: CASSQGREDENIQYF
DNA: TGCGCCAGCAGCCAAGGGCGGGAGGATGAAAACATTCAGTACTTC

D: TRBD2
size: NA
V: TRBV7-2
J: TRBJ2-5
CDR3: CASRGRSGRGETQYF
DNA: TGTGCCAGCAGAGGAAGAAGCGGGAGGGGTGAGACCCAGTACTTC

D: NA
size: NA
V: TRBV7-3
J: TRBJ2-1
CDR3: CASSFTGFGNNEQFF
DNA: TGTGCCAGCAGCTTTACCGGGTTTGGGAACAATGAGCAGTTCTTC

D: TRBD2
size: NA
V: TRBV7-8
J: TRBJ2-7
CDR3: CASSLTTGRGLDDEQYF
DNA: TGTGCCAGCAGCTTAACCACAGGCCGAGGACTAGACGACGAGCAGTACTTC

D: NA
size: NA
V: TRBV5-4
J: TRBJ1-1
CDR3: CASSPPRVGPTEAFF
DNA: TGTGCCAGCAGCCCTCCCCGCGTTGGCCCCACTGAAGCTTTCTTT

D: NA
size: NA
V: TRBV7-3
J: TRBJ2-1
CDR3: CASSPDRYNEQFF
DNA: TGTGCCAGCAGCCCAGACAGGTACAATGAGCAGTTCTTC

D: NA
size: NA
V: TRBV2
J: TRBJ1-5
CDR3: CASREQGGQPQHF
DNA: TGTGCCAGCAGAGAACAGGGAGGTCAGCCCCAGCATTTT

D: NA
size: NA
V: TRBV28
J: TRBJ1-2
CDR3: CASSLPHRVGYTF
DNA: TGTGCCAGCAGTTTGCCCCACAGGGTTGGCTACACCTTC

D: TRBD2
size: NA
V: TRBV7-6
J: TRBJ2-7
CDR3: CASSLSGSIGEQYF
DNA: TGTGCCAGCAGCTTAAGCGGGAGTATCGGCGAGCAGTACTTC

D: NA
size: NA
V: TRBV25-1
J: TRBJ2-2
CDR3: CASSVTGTPNTGELFF
DNA: TGTGCCAGCAGTGTCACGGGGACACCGAACACCGGGGAGCTGTTTTTT

D: NA
size: once
V: TRBV30
J: TRBJ2-7
CDR3: CAWNTRYEQYF
DNA: TGTGCCTGGAATACCCGCTACGAGCAGTACTTC

D: TRBD2
size: once
V: TRBV28
J: TRBJ2-5
CDR3: CASSLGLAGVETQYF
DNA: TGTGCCAGCAGTTTGGGACTAGCGGGAGTGGAGACCCAGTACTTC